Listed below are T cell receptor beta chains from one sample, sequenced in a study of T cell changes during pregnancy in multiple sclerosis. TCRdb's table, derived via immunoSEQ multiplex PCR, lists solely in-frame clones and lacks some. This table holds 35,000 to 40,000 clones, about 92% found once. Sequences were derived from CD8+ T cells from peripheral blood mononuclear cells, sampled in the third trimester of pregnancy. The receptors here all came from a female donor with multiple sclerosis, enrolled in a pregnancy study. CDR3s include the opening cysteine and the closing phenylalanine or tryptophan. A D gene is named only where the DNA matches it firmly. Only part of the rows carry a size: once, few, many, or a class if the clone is expanded.

few	NA	TRBV11-2	TRBJ2-7	TGTGCCAGCAGGGGAGAGTCCGGGACTTATCCCTACGAGCAGTACTTC	CASRGESGTYPYEQYF
NA	NA	TRBV2	TRBJ2-7	TGTGCCAGCTGGACAGAAGCCTACGAGCAGTACTTC	CASWTEAYEQYF
NA	NA	TRBV13	TRBJ1-2	TGTGCCAGCAGCTTGGCAGGTATATCCTATGGCTACACCTTC	CASSLAGISYGYTF
NA	NA	TRBV2	TRBJ1-4	TGTGCCAGCCTCGACGGGAACCTGTTTTTT	CASLDGNLFF
NA	NA	TRBV7-2	TRBJ2-7	TGTGCCAGCAGTGTGAGCGGACGATACGAGCAGTACTTC	CASSVSGRYEQYF
once	NA	TRBV5-6	TRBJ2-7	TGTGCCAGCAGCTTTGGGGACTCCTTTCAGGAGCAGTACTTC	CASSFGDSFQEQYF
NA	NA	TRBV7-9	TRBJ1-4	TGTGCCAGCAGCACCCGGACTAGGGGCTCTAATGAAAAACTGTTTTTT	CASSTRTRGSNEKLFF
NA	TRBD1	TRBV4-2	TRBJ1-1	TGTGCCAGCAGCCAAGGGACAGCGGGACAGGGAGGCACTGAAGCTTTCTTT	CASSQGTAGQGGTEAFF
NA	NA	TRBV19	TRBJ1-2	TGTGCCAGTAGTCCCGGGACATTATTTAACACCTTC	CASSPGTLFNTF
NA	NA	TRBV7-3	TRBJ1-1	TGTGCCAGCAGCTTAGGGGACTCAAACACTGAAGCTTTCTTT	CASSLGDSNTEAFF
NA	NA	TRBV15	TRBJ2-5	TGTGCCACCAGCAGCCACCTAAGCGTCCAAGAGACCCAGTACTTC	CATSSHLSVQETQYF
NA	NA	TRBV4-3	TRBJ2-7	TGCGCCAGCAGCCCTGAGAGGTCCAACTACGAGCAGTACTTC	CASSPERSNYEQYF